Following are 3 T cell receptor beta chains from one sample sequenced in a study of blood T cell repertoires in COVID-19. Produced via immunoSEQ multiplex PCR; TCRdb's table is partial and in-frame only. Here the sample spans about 190,000 clones, 81% being singletons. What was sequenced was peripheral blood. These receptors were collected from a woman aged 80 or over with COVID-19, enrolled during active disease.

The chain combines TRBV30 with TRBJ2-3; 8 bases agree with TRBD1. The CDR3 is 15 residues long. Germline CDR1 GTSNPN, CDR2 SVGIG (reference sequence). V shed 0 bases and J 5 bases; nucleotides not matched to a gene: 7. The CDR3, as DNA: TGTGCCTGGAGTGTAAGGAGACAGGGGAAAGATACGCAGTATTTT. Amino acid sequence: CAWSVRRQGKDTQYF.

This chain uses TRBV30 with TRBJ1-2; tentative D call: TRBD1 (6 bases). This CDR3 contains 12 residues. The germline CDR1 and CDR2 sequences are GTSNPN and SVGIG (reference sequence). V shed 4 bases and J shed 4 bases, with 10 bases lying between them. CDR3 coding DNA: TGTGCCTGGACGACGGACAGCTATGGCTACACCTTC. Encoded protein: CAWTTDSYGYTF. Together with reference TRBV30 and TRBJ1-2, the CDR3 gives the full variable domain: SQTIHQWPATLVQPVGSPLSLECTVEGTSNPNLYWYRQAAGRGLQLLFYSVGIGQISSEVPQNLSASRPQDRQFILSSKKLLLSDSGFYLCAWTTDSYGYTFGSGTRLTVV.

This clone was found once. This chain uses TRBV6-6 with TRBJ2-5, with TRBD2 matching 10 bases. V shed 7 bases and J 3 bases; nucleotides not matched to a gene: 11. The CDR3 consists of 16 residues. Germline values: CDR1 MNHNY, CDR2 SVGAGI (reference sequence). CDR3 protein: CASNKGLAREEETQYF. DNA of the CDR3: TGTGCCAGCAACAAGGGACTAGCGCGGGAAGAAGAGACCCAGTACTTC.